This record concerns one T cell receptor (beta chain) sequence. What it binds is not known. This sample is drawn from a study of glioma-infiltrating T cells after dendritic cell vaccination. General observations from the study: Estimated pretreatment TIL content predicted outcome after dendritic cell vaccination.

TCRdb's table, derived via immunoSEQ multiplex PCR, lists solely in-frame clones and lacks some. Of about 58,000 clones detected, roughly 80% appear once; the ten largest clones hold roughly 14%. Germline trimming cut 2 bases from V and 5 bases from J; bases unmatched to any gene: 4. The CDR3 contains 14 residues. Germline V gene lookup returns CDR1 SGHTA and CDR2 FQGNSA. Time point meaning: after dendritic cell vaccination, including at tumor progression/relapse. V usage is TRBV7-2 and J usage is TRBJ1-2; 8 nucleotides match TRBD1. The input for sequencing was blood, taken after dendritic cell vaccination. The clonotype originates from a human donor with glioblastoma. The CDR3 coding sequence is TGTGCCAGCAGCTTATCGGACAGGGAATATGGCTACACCTTC. This encodes CASSLSDREYGYTF.